The 17 T cell receptor beta chains listed next were all sequenced from one sample in a study of T-cell reconstitution after alpha-beta-depleted transplantation in children. A library of TCRbeta sequences, prepared with unique molecular identifiers, was generated. TCRdb redid the calling of the PCR reads with MiXCR, one entry per CDR3 protein. The sample lists some 530,000 distinct CDR3 sequences, about 12% occurring once. This specimen consisted of PBMCs from the stem cell graft donor, obtained from the stem cell graft. The receptors stem from a human donor who donated a stem cell graft to a child with combined immunodeficiency.

The sample holds a few counts of this clonotype. The J gene is TRBJ2-1, the V gene TRBV20-1, with D possibly TRBD2 on 5 matching bases. V shed 6 bases and J shed 7 bases, with 22 bases lying between them. Germline V gene sequence: CDR1 DFQATT, CDR2 SNEGSKA (reference sequence). This CDR3 contains 15 residues. The CDR3 DNA reads TGCAGTGCCCCTGGGGAGCCCAGAAGGGCGAATGAGCAGTTCTTC. Protein sequence: CSAPGEPRRANEQFF.

V is TRBV5-1 and J is TRBJ2-1; a possible D gene is TRBD1 (6 bases). This CDR3 is built from 17 residues. From germline, CDR1 is SGHRS and CDR2 YFSETQ. Trimming removed 5 bases at V and 0 bases at J, with 18 bases between. The CDR3 nucleotides are TGCGCCAGCAGGCCCCGGGGCGGACAGAGCTCCTACAATGAGCAGTTCTTC. It translates to CASRPRGGQSSYNEQFF.

This clonotype was detected ten times or more. The chain employs TRBV20-1 and TRBJ2-2, with a tentative D call TRBD2 (5 bases). CDR3 length equals 14 residues. Trimming cost V 5 bases and J 5 bases, with 15 bases left between them. Germline lookup yields CDR1 DFQATT and CDR2 SNEGSKA (reference sequence). CDR3 nucleotides: TGCAGTGCTCCCGGCCCCGAGGGTACCGGGGAGCTGTTTTTT. Translation: CSAPGPEGTGELFF.

This clonotype has only a few counts. The V call is TRBV11-2, the J call TRBJ1-2; unclear D gene. Germline V gene lookup returns CDR1 SGHAT and CDR2 FQNNGV. Trimming pared 5 bases from V and 4 bases from J, leaving 8 bases between. The CDR3 contains 12 residues. The CDR3 loop is CASSPSGYGYTF. The CDR3 nucleotides read TGTGCCAGCAGCCCTTCCGGCTATGGCTACACCTTC.

This clonotype was observed a few times. The rearrangement uses TRBV29-1 and TRBJ2-7; 7 bases align to TRBD1. The length of the CDR3 is 13 residues. The germline V gene has CDR1 SQVTM and CDR2 ANQGSEA. V dropped 6 bases and J dropped 0; count of bases not matched to a gene: 5. The chain's CDR3 is CSVRQGHSYEQYF. CDR3 nucleotides: TGCAGCGTCAGACAGGGCCACTCCTACGAGCAGTACTTC.

A few counts support this clonotype. V and J are TRBV6-5 and TRBJ2-3; tentatively, D is TRBD2 (6 bases). V dropped 4 bases and J dropped 5 bases, with 16 bases sitting between them. Germline loops: CDR1 MNHEY, CDR2 SVGAGI. This CDR3 has 15 residues. CDR3 sequence: CASSSPTGVGDTQYF. CDR3 nucleotides: TGTGCCAGCAGTTCCCCGACGGGAGTGGGAGATACGCAGTATTTT.

The table lists this clonotype with many counts. The chain links TRBV7-3 to TRBJ2-3; 10 positions agree with TRBD2. The CDR3 is 17 amino acids. The germline V gene encodes CDR1 SGHTA and CDR2 FQGTGA. The trim removed 0 bases at V and 2 bases at J, leaving 5 bases unmatched. The CDR3 DNA reads as TGTGCCAGCAGCTTAACGCCGGGACTAGCGTTCACAGATACGCAGTATTTT. Its protein is CASSLTPGLAFTDTQYF.

The chain recombines TRBV9 with TRBJ1-4, with 7 bases aligning to TRBD1. V lost 2 bases, J lost 0 bases, and 4 bases stayed unmatched. This CDR3 region has 16 residues. Germline CDR1 SGDLS, CDR2 YYNGEE. The CDR3 DNA is TGTGCCAGCAGCGTGGGAGACAGGGCAACTAATGAAAAACTGTTTTTT. Translation: CASSVGDRATNEKLFF. The full variable domain, in which reference TRBV9 and TRBJ1-4 provide the parts outside the CDR3, is DSGVTQTPKHLITATGQRVTLRCSPRSGDLSVYWYQQSLDQGLQFLIQYYNGEERAKGNILERFSAQQFPDLHSELNLSSLELGDSALYFCASSVGDRATNEKLFFGSGTQLSVL.

This chain uses TRBV12-3 or TRBV12-4 with TRBJ2-2; 9 nucleotides agree with TRBD2. Trimming cost V 6 bases and J 3 bases; bases outside gene matches: 5. The CDR3 runs to 15 residues. Written as DNA, the CDR3 is TGTGCCAGCAGCTCCGGGACTAGCTACACCGGGGAGCTGTTTTTT. This sequence encodes CASSSGTSYTGELFF.

This clonotype showed up just a few times. The CDR3 loop is CASSLAAGGETQYF. The CDR3 DNA reads TGTGCCAGCAGTTTAGCTGCTGGGGGGGAGACCCAGTACTTC. This rearrangement joins TRBV12-3 or TRBV12-4 to TRBJ2-5, with TRBD2 as a possible D gene (6 bases). V lost 0 bases and J 5 bases, leaving 10 bases between the germline ends. This CDR3 spans 14 amino acids.

This clonotype was detected ten times or more. The chain carries TRBV11-1 and TRBJ2-7; 7 bases are a match to TRBD2. Germline V lookup: CDR1 SGHAT, CDR2 FQDESV (reference sequence). The CDR3 extends over 18 amino acids. Unmatched junction bases numbered 22, after V lost 5 bases and J lost 6 bases. CDR3 region: CASSPIRPNSGPHLEQYF. The CDR3, as DNA: TGTGCCAGCAGCCCAATTAGACCGAATAGCGGGCCTCACCTCGAGCAGTACTTC. The full variable domain, completed using reference TRBV11-1 and TRBJ2-7, is EAEVAQSPRYKITEKSQAVAFWCDPISGHATLYWYRQILGQGPELLVQFQDESVVDDSQLPKDRFSAERLKGVDSTLKIQPAELGDSAMYLCASSPIRPNSGPHLEQYFGPGTRLTVT.

The table lists this clonotype with a few counts. In DNA, the CDR3 is TGTGCCAGCAGTTCCCCGCCAAACTATGGCTACACCTTC. Amino acid sequence: CASSSPPNYGYTF. The chain links TRBV12-3 or TRBV12-4 to TRBJ1-2; D unresolved. There are 13 residues in the CDR3. V shed 4 bases and J shed 2 bases, with 8 bases lying between them.

In its sample, this clonotype was seen many times. The rearrangement links TRBV5-1 to TRBJ2-1; 10 bases line up with TRBD2. V was clipped by 0 bases and J by 10 bases; unmatched bases: 10. Germline V gene data show CDR1 as SGHRS and CDR2 as YFSETQ. The CDR3 is 16 residues long. The CDR3 nucleotides read TGCGCCAGCAGCTTGGCCCCAGCGGGAGGGCCGGGGGAGCAGTTCTTC. Protein sequence: CASSLAPAGGPGEQFF.

This clonotype was seen only a few times. The chain has TRBV12-3 or TRBV12-4 and TRBJ1-5; D is unresolved. The CDR3 length is 12 residues. V was shortened by 3 bases and J by 5 bases, with 5 bases between the two germline ends. CDR3 sequence: CASSFSYQPQHF. The DNA for the CDR3 is TGTGCCAGCAGTTTCTCATATCAGCCCCAGCATTTT.

This clonotype was counted only a few times. The chain couples TRBV7-8 to TRBJ2-7; 9 nucleotides agree with TRBD2. Germline CDR1 and CDR2: SGHVS and FQNEAQ. CDR3 length: 18 amino acids. The ends lost 1 base at V and 5 bases at J; junction bases unmatched: 15. The CDR3 reads CASSLVSLSGSLIDEQYF. The CDR3 DNA sequence: TGTGCCAGCAGCTTAGTTTCTCTTAGCGGGAGTCTCATCGACGAGCAGTACTTC.

The V gene is TRBV5-1, the J gene TRBJ1-1; D might be TRBD1 (6 bases). The germline CDR1 and CDR2 sequences are SGHRS and YFSETQ. The V and J ends lost 6 bases and 6 bases respectively, with 18 bases between them. The CDR3 loop spans 14 amino acids. CDR3 nucleotide sequence: TGCGCCAGCACTGAATCGGGGGCCCGACCTGAAGCTTTCTTT. Translated: CASTESGARPEAFF.

At least ten counts were recorded for this clonotype. V and J are TRBV6-1 and TRBJ2-1; 7 positions agree with TRBD1. J was trimmed by 8 bases and V by 7 bases; bases with no gene match: 17. The V gene's germline CDR1 is MNHNS and CDR2 SASEGT. The CDR3 is made up of 16 amino acids. The DNA for the CDR3 is TGTGCCAGCACCCTCGCCAAAGACAGGGCGGTCCATGAGCAGTTCTTC. Its protein is CASTLAKDRAVHEQFF.